This is a list of T cell receptor beta chains from one sample in a study of CD8 T cells in ankylosing spondylitis. TCRdb reprocessed the 5' RACE reads with MiXCR, giving one entry per CDR3 protein. The sample yields 390,000 or so distinct CDR3 sequences, about a fifth seen once. Source material: blood, either unsorted or a sorted T cell fraction (not recorded which). The source of these receptors is a male donor with ankylosing spondylitis. Both conserved end residues are part of each CDR3. D genes are given only for firm matches. Rows may omit the clone size; those that give it use once, few, many or a size class.

clone_size	v_call	j_call	d_call	cdr3_aa	cdr3_nt
few	TRBV6-2/TRBV6-3	TRBJ2-3	TRBD1	CASSTGQGGSTDTQYF	TGTGCCAGCAGTACAGGACAGGGAGGTTCCACAGATACGCAGTATTTT
.	TRBV19	TRBJ2-7	TRBD1	CASSRLTGQGSSYEQYF	TGTGCCAGTAGTAGGCTTACGGGACAGGGGAGCTCCTACGAGCAGTACTTC
few	TRBV6-2/TRBV6-3	TRBJ1-4	.	CASSSPGTHVFF	TGTGCCAGCAGTTCCCCGGGGACGCATGTGTTTTTT
.	TRBV6-1	TRBJ2-2	.	CASQIGPHTGELFF	TGTGCCAGCCAAATCGGACCACACACCGGGGAGCTGTTTTTT
.	TRBV9	TRBJ2-1	.	CASSVIPGVF	TGTGCCAGCAGCGTAATCCCTGGGGTCTTC
many	TRBV2	TRBJ2-1	TRBD2	CASSRLGTRSDEQFF	TGTGCCAGCAGCAGACTCGGGACTAGGAGCGATGAGCAGTTCTTC
few	TRBV5-8	TRBJ2-3	TRBD1	CASSSGQVHTDTQYF	TGTGCCAGCAGCTCCGGACAGGTCCACACAGATACGCAGTATTTT
few	TRBV2	TRBJ2-5	TRBD2	CASSGGLAGGAETQYF	TGTGCCAGCAGTGGCGGACTAGCGGGAGGGGCAGAGACCCAGTACTTC
.	TRBV7-3	TRBJ2-3	TRBD2	CASSKIAGFTDTQYF	TGTGCCAGCAGCAAAATAGCGGGATTCACAGATACGCAGTATTTT
few	TRBV7-9	TRBJ2-1	.	CASRLPVGEQFF	TGTGCCAGCAGATTGCCGGTCGGTGAGCAGTTCTTC
few	TRBV12-3/TRBV12-4	TRBJ2-5	TRBD1	CASSFATGAPETQYF	TGTGCCAGCAGTTTTGCGACAGGGGCTCCGGAGACCCAGTACTTC
many	TRBV12-3/TRBV12-4	TRBJ1-1	.	CASSLVQAEAFF	TGTGCCAGCAGTTTAGTCCAGGCTGAAGCTTTCTTT
few	TRBV9	TRBJ2-7	.	CASSRPSSYEQYF	TGTGCCAGCAGCAGACCGAGCTCCTACGAGCAGTACTTC
few	TRBV28	TRBJ2-3	TRBD2	CASTSLFVGGPGTDTQYF	TGTGCCAGCACCTCCCTTTTCGTGGGAGGGCCTGGCACAGATACGCAGTATTTT
.	TRBV5-1	TRBJ2-4	.	CASSKDRVRKNIQYF	TGCGCCAGCAGCAAGGACCGGGTACGGAAAAACATTCAGTACTTC
few	TRBV12-3/TRBV12-4	TRBJ2-1	TRBD1	CASRFRDSYNEQFF	TGTGCCAGCAGGTTCCGGGACAGTTACAATGAGCAGTTCTTC
few	TRBV18	TRBJ2-4	.	CASSPELAKNIQYF	TGTGCCAGCTCACCCGAGCTAGCCAAAAACATTCAGTACTTC
.	TRBV11-1	TRBJ2-1	.	CASTSDSSYNEQFF	TGTGCCAGCACCTCGGACAGCTCCTACAATGAGCAGTTCTTC
.	TRBV9	TRBJ2-1	.	CASSVAPGHPNNEQFF	TGTGCCAGCAGCGTAGCTCCGGGGCACCCGAACAATGAGCAGTTCTTC
.	TRBV28	TRBJ2-3	TRBD2	CASSLGGPRGDHTDTQYF	TGTGCCAGCAGTTTAGGAGGGCCACGGGGGGACCACACAGATACGCAGTATTTT
.	TRBV30	TRBJ1-3	TRBD1	CAWSADRGHGNTIYF	TGTGCCTGGAGTGCGGACAGGGGGCACGGAAACACCATATATTTT
few	TRBV20-1	TRBJ1-1	TRBD1	CSARGDRGLGTEAFF	TGCAGTGCTAGAGGGGACAGGGGTTTGGGCACTGAAGCTTTCTTT
few	TRBV2	TRBJ1-1	.	CASSVVVEAFF	TGTGCCAGCAGTGTCGTTGTGGAAGCTTTCTTT